The 25 T cell receptor beta chains in this list originate from one sample, sequenced in a study of blood T cells in healthy people across ages. Using a J-beta primer mix together with a sample-barcoded 5' primer, a second PCR was run for 7 to 11 cycles. TCRdb processed the 5' RACE reads anew with MiXCR; each CDR3 protein has one entry. The repertoire holds approximately 1,700,000 distinct CDR3 sequences, with approximately 40% as singletons. The material sequenced was blood. The receptors shown here come from a human donor in good health.

This clonotype was observed a few times. The J gene is TRBJ1-2, the V gene TRBV7-2; D remains ambiguous. The CDR3 sequence is 17 residues long. The V end lost 3 bases, the J end lost 3 bases, and 20 bases lay between the germline ends. Looked up from germline, CDR1 is SGHTA and CDR2 is FQGNSA. CDR3 bases: TGTGCCAGCAGCTTTAAGGCCCTCGCCCTTGGGGACTATGGCTACACCTTC. Encoded protein: CASSFKALALGDYGYTF.

Notes on this clonotype: Possible read error: a much larger clone is one base away. V gene TRBV4-3 combines with J gene TRBJ2-2; a weak D match, TRBD2 (6 bases). This CDR3 region has 15 residues. V dropped 8 bases and J dropped 3 bases, with 16 bases sitting between them. From germline, CDR1 is LGHNA and CDR2 YSLEER. The CDR3 bases are TGCGCCAGCCACCGGGAGCTCGGGCACACCGGGGAGCTGTTTTTT. This encodes CASHRELGHTGELFF.

In this sample, this clonotype turned up a few times. The V and J genes are TRBV11-1 and TRBJ2-1; TRBD1 or TRBD2 may be the D gene (5 bases each). V was shortened by 5 bases and J by 0 bases, with 14 bases between the two germline ends. The CDR3 spans 16 residues. The V gene's germline CDR1 is SGHAT and CDR2 FQDESV (reference sequence). CDR3 protein: CASSLGGWASYNEQFF. CDR3 coding DNA: TGTGCCAGCAGCCTTGGGGGATGGGCCTCCTACAATGAGCAGTTCTTC.

V and J are TRBV7-9 and TRBJ2-1; TRBD1 matches at 8 bases. The CDR3 runs 14 residues. V gave up 3 bases and J gave up 5 bases; unmatched junction bases: 3. Germline CDR1 is SEHNR and CDR2 is FQNEAQ (reference sequence). CDR3 residues: CASSLDRENNEQFF. The DNA for the CDR3 is TGTGCCAGCAGCTTGGACAGGGAGAACAATGAGCAGTTCTTC.

This rearrangement joins TRBV28 to TRBJ2-7, with 10 bases lining up with TRBD1. Trimming removed 6 bases from V and 1 base from J; junction bases left unmatched: 9. The V gene's germline CDR1 is MDHEN and CDR2 SYDVKM. The CDR3 contains 16 residues. Here the CDR3 reads CASSRTPGQGSYEQYF. The CDR3 nucleotides read TGTGCCAGCAGCAGAACTCCGGGACAGGGGTCCTACGAGCAGTACTTC.

V is TRBV4-2 and J is TRBJ2-5; tentatively, D is TRBD1 (6 bases). Germline CDR1 and CDR2: LGHNA and YNFKEQ. This CDR3 region has 16 residues. Trimming removed 0 bases at V and 11 bases at J, with 22 bases between. The CDR3 nucleotides read TGTGCCAGCAGCCAAGACCCCGGGACAAGGGCTGCAAGGCAGTACTTC. It is translated as CASSQDPGTRAARQYF.

The J gene is TRBJ2-1, the V gene TRBV9; the D is unclear. V lost 2 bases, J lost 9 bases, and 12 bases lay in between. Germline V gives CDR1 SGDLS, CDR2 YYNGEE. The CDR3 is 13 amino acids. The CDR3 coding sequence is TGTGCCAGCAGCGTTAGCCTGCTGGCTGAGCAGTTCTTC. Protein sequence: CASSVSLLAEQFF.

The chain is built from TRBV21-1 and TRBJ2-1; TRBD1, as called in the table, went unchecked against the DNA. TRBV21-1 is a pseudogene. This CDR3 contains 16 residues. In DNA form, the CDR3 reads TGTGCCAGCAGCAAAGAGGGCGGAGAGCGACACAATGAGCAGTTCTTC. Its protein is CASSKEGGERHNEQFF.

As concerns this clonotype: At one end the junction does not follow the germline gene, possibly because of a read error. The chain employs TRBV20-1 and TRBJ2-7; D is perhaps TRBD2 (5 bases). The CDR3 contains 12 residues. CDR1 is DFQATT, CDR2 SNEGSKA, per germline (reference sequence). The CDR3 DNA reads as TGCAGTACTAGTTGGCGATCCTACGAGCAGTACTTC. It yields the protein CSTSWRSYEQYF.

This clonotype was picked up a small number of times. The chain recombines TRBV6-5 with TRBJ1-2; D is uncertain. Germline CDR1 reads MNHEY; CDR2 reads SVGAGI. The CDR3 loop spans 12 amino acids. V lost 6 bases and J lost 3, with 8 bases in between. The CDR3 DNA follows: TGTGCCAGCAGGGACGTCTACTATGGCTACACCTTC. The encoded protein is CASRDVYYGYTF.

This sequence joins TRBV6-5 and TRBJ1-6, with TRBD1 identical over 9 bases. J lost 7 bases, V lost 3 bases, and 7 bases had no gene match. CDR1 MNHEY and CDR2 SVGAGI come from the germline V gene. The CDR3 has 16 amino acids. CDR3 sequence: CASSYSQGAVNSPLHF. The CDR3, as DNA: TGTGCCAGCAGTTATTCACAGGGGGCAGTGAATTCACCCCTCCACTTT.

This clonotype was observed a few times. V and J are TRBV9 and TRBJ2-6; D gene unclear. Germline V gives CDR1 SGDLS, CDR2 YYNGEE. CDR3 length equals 15 residues. Trimming removed 5 bases from V and 0 bases from J, with 9 bases in between. CDR3 in amino acids: CASSTMGSGANVLTF. The CDR3 DNA reads TGTGCCAGCAGTACCATGGGCTCTGGGGCCAACGTCCTGACTTTC.

The chain is built from TRBV7-6 and TRBJ2-5; D is perhaps TRBD1 or TRBD2 (5 bases each). Germline CDR1 SGHVS, CDR2 FNYEAQ. This CDR3 has 16 residues. Trimming shortened V by 1 base and J by 11 bases, and 23 bases separated the two germline ends. The CDR3 DNA reads TGTGCCAGCAGCTTAGGGAGGTGGGGCGATTCATACGGGCAGTACTTC. Residues: CASSLGRWGDSYGQYF.

This clonotype has only one observation. The V gene is TRBV13, the J gene TRBJ2-7; 8 bases agree with TRBD1. This CDR3 has 15 amino acids. In germline, CDR1 is PRHDT, CDR2 FYEKMQ (reference sequence). The ends lost 4 bases at V and 0 bases at J; junction bases unmatched: 5. This CDR3 reads CASSSRDRPSYEQYF. CDR3 nucleotide sequence: TGTGCCAGCAGCTCCCGGGACAGGCCCTCCTACGAGCAGTACTTC.

The rearrangement links TRBV28 to TRBJ2-7; 8 positions agree with TRBD1. Germline CDR1 reads MDHEN; CDR2 reads SYDVKM. This CDR3 has 14 amino acids. The J segment lost 7 bases and the V segment lost 7 bases, leaving 12 bases of the junction unmatched. This CDR3 is CASTLGAGGREQYF. The CDR3 region has the DNA TGTGCCAGCACTCTAGGAGCAGGGGGCAGGGAGCAGTACTTC.

There are a few counts of this clonotype. The rearrangement links TRBV20-1 to TRBJ1-1; TRBD1 agrees at 8 bases. This CDR3 is 13 amino acids long. Germline V CDR1 and CDR2: DFQATT, SNEGSKA (reference sequence). The CDR3: CRATGADNTEAFF. For the CDR3, the DNA is TGCAGAGCGACAGGGGCGGACAACACTGAAGCTTTCTTT.

The gene calls are TRBV7-2 and TRBJ2-1; D is unclear. CDR1 SGHTA and CDR2 FQGNSA come from the germline V gene. Deletions cut 5 bases from V and 5 bases from J, with 10 bases between. This CDR3 spans 13 amino acids. The CDR3 region has the DNA TGTGCCAGCAGCAGACCCACTAACAATGAGCAGTTCTTC. Translated: CASSRPTNNEQFF.

Only a few counts were recorded for this clonotype. This sequence joins TRBV4-1 and TRBJ2-3; D possibly corresponds to TRBD2 (5 bases). CDR1 is MGHRA and CDR2 is YSYEKL in the germline V gene. The V end lost 0 bases, the J end lost 0 bases, and 19 bases lay between the germline ends. The CDR3 totals 19 residues. CDR3 bases: TGCGCCAGCAGCCAAGATACCCCAGATCGACTATCTAGCACAGATACGCAGTATTTT. It yields the protein CASSQDTPDRLSSTDTQYF.

This clonotype has ten or more counts. The chain combines TRBV27 with TRBJ2-1, with D hard to call. Germline V gene sequence: CDR1 MNHEY, CDR2 SMNVEV (reference sequence). This CDR3 has 14 amino acids. V was trimmed by 5 bases and J by 1 base, leaving 9 bases between them. The CDR3 DNA reads as TGTGCCAGCAGTCAAATCGGTTCCTACAATGAGCAGTTCTTC. It encodes CASSQIGSYNEQFF.

V usage is TRBV7-2 and J usage is TRBJ2-7, with TRBD2 matching over 10 bases. This CDR3 has 15 residues. The germline gives CDR1 SGHTA, CDR2 FQGNSA. After removal of 1 base from V and 7 bases from J, the junction contained 7 bases not matched to a gene. The chain's CDR3 is CASSLESGGAREQYF. CDR3 coding DNA: TGTGCCAGCAGCTTAGAGAGCGGGGGGGCCAGGGAGCAGTACTTC.

This clonotype appeared a few times. The genes are TRBV29-1 and TRBJ2-1, with unresolved D. This CDR3 contains 15 residues. Trimming removed 1 base from V and 8 bases from J, with 18 bases in between. Looked up from germline, CDR1 is SQVTM and CDR2 is ANQGSEA. The CDR3 DNA follows: TGCAGCGTTGAAGCCCTCTTGTCCCCCGCTTATGAGCAGTTCTTC. It encodes CSVEALLSPAYEQFF.

This clonotype was seen more than once but under ten times. The gene calls are TRBV9 and TRBJ2-3, with unresolved D. V dropped 5 bases and J dropped 0 bases, with 7 bases sitting between them. Germline V lookup: CDR1 SGDLS, CDR2 YYNGEE. This CDR3 contains 13 residues. The CDR3 DNA follows: TGTGCCAGCAGTTCCATTAGCACAGATACGCAGTATTTT. It is translated as CASSSISTDTQYF.

A note on this clonotype: An end of the junction differs from the germline gene, which may be a read error. The chain combines TRBV6-1 with TRBJ1-1; no definite D call. The CDR3 extends over 15 amino acids. Germline V CDR1 and CDR2: MNHNS, SASEGT. The CDR3 loop is CASSEGHWGKDEAFF. CDR3 nucleotide sequence: TGTGCCAGCAGCGAAGGGCACTGGGGTAAGGATGAAGCTTTCTTT.

The table lists this clonotype with a few counts. The rearrangement joins TRBV27 to TRBJ1-2; D not resolved. Germline V gene lookup returns CDR1 MNHEY and CDR2 SMNVEV (reference sequence). This CDR3 comprises 16 residues. With 0 bases removed from V and 5 bases from J, the gap between germline ends came to 16 bases. As DNA, the CDR3 is TGTGCCAGCAGTTTATCCGGTGGAATGGGCCATTATGGCTACACCTTC. Its translation: CASSLSGGMGHYGYTF.

The CDR3, as DNA: TGTGCCAGCAGCTTACCAGGGGAGGGCTACACCTTC. Amino acids: CASSLPGEGYTF. V is TRBV7-2 and J is TRBJ1-2; D perhaps matches TRBD1 (6 bases). The V gene's germline CDR1 is SGHTA and CDR2 FQGNSA. Between the trimmed V and J ends, which lost 2 bases and 8 bases, there was a span of 9 bases. This CDR3 is built from 12 residues.